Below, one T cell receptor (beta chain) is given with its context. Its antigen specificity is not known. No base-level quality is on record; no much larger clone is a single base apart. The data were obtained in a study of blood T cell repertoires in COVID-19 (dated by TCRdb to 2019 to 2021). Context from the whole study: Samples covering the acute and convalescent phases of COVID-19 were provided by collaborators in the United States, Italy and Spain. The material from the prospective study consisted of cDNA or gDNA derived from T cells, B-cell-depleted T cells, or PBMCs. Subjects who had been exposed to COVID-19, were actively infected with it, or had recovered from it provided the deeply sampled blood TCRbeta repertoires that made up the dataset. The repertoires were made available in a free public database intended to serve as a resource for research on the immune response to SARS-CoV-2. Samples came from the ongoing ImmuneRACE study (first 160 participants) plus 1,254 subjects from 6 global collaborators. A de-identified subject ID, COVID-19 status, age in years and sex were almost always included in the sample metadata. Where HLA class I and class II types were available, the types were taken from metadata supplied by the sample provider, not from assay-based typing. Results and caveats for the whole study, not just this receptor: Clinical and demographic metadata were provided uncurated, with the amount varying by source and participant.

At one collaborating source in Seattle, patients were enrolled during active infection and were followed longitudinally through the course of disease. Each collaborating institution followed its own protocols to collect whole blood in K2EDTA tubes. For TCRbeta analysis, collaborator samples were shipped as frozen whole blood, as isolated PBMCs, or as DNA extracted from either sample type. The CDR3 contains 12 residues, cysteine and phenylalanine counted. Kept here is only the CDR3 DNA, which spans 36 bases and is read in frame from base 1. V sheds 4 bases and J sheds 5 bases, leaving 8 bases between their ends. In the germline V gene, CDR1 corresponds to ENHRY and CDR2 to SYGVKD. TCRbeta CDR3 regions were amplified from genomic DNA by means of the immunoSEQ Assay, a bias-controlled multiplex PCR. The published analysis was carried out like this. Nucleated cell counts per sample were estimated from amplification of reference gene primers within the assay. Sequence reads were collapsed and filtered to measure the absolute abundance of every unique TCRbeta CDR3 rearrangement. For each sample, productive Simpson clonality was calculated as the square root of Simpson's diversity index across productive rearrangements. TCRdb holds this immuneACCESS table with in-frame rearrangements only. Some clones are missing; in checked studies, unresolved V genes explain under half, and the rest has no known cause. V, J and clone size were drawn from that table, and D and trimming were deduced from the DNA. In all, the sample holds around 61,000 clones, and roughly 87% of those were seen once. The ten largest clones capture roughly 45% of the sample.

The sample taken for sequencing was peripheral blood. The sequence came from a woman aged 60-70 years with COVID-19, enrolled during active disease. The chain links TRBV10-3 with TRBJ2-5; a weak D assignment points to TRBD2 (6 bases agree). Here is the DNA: TGTGCCATCAGTGGCGGGGATGAGACCCAGTACTTC. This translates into CAISGGDETQYF.